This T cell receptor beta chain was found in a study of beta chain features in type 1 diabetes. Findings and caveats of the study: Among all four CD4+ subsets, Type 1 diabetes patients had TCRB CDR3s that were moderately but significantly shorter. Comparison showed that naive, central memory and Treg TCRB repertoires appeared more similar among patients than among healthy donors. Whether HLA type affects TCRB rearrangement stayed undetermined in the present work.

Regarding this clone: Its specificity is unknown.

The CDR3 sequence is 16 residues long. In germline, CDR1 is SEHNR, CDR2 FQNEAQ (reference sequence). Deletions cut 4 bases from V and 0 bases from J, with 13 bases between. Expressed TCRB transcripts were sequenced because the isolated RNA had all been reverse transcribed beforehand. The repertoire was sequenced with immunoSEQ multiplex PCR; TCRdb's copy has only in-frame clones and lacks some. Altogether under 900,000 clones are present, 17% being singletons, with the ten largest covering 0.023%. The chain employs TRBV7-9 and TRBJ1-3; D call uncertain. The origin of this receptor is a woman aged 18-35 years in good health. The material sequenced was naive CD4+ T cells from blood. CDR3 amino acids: CASSSRGVSSGNTIYF. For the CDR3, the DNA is TGTGCCAGCAGCTCCCGGGGTGTCAGCTCTGGAAACACCATATATTTT.